The rows below give T cell receptor beta chains drawn from one sample of a study of identical twins. TCRdb redid the calling of the 5' RACE reads with MiXCR, one entry per CDR3 protein. The sample lists more than 1.5 million distinct CDR3 sequences, about 31% occurring once. Sequenced: cord blood. The receptors shown here come from a newborn girl in good health. CDR3s include the opening cysteine and the closing phenylalanine or tryptophan. The D gene is left open where the match is weak. The size field is filled for only some rows; it gives once, few, many or a size class.

TGTGCCAGCAGCCAAGCCGACAGGATGAATGGCTACACCTTC | CASSQADRMNGYTF | 14 | TRBV3-1 | few | NA | TRBJ1-2
TGTGCCAGCAGCCCTCTCCCGGGACAGGGGACATACGAGCAGTACTTC | CASSPLPGQGTYEQYF | 16 | TRBV9 | NA | TRBD1 | TRBJ2-7
TGTGCCAGCAGTTTATCGGAGTATGAGCAGTTCTTC | CASSLSEYEQFF | 12 | TRBV12-3/TRBV12-4 | few | NA | TRBJ2-1
TGTGCCAGCAGTTACGGCAGTCCTAGCACAGATACGCAGTATTTT | CASSYGSPSTDTQYF | 15 | TRBV6-6 | few | NA | TRBJ2-3
TGTGCCAGCATGGCCCGTAGGGCGGGCACAGATACGCAGTATTTT | CASMARRAGTDTQYF | 15 | TRBV25-1 | NA | NA | TRBJ2-3
TGTGCCAGCCACCTCCGGGCTTACGAGCAGTACTTC | CASHLRAYEQYF | 12 | TRBV2 | NA | NA | TRBJ2-7
TGCGCCAGCAGCCAAACAGTTCCCTCTGGGGCCAACGTCCTGACTTTC | CASSQTVPSGANVLTF | 16 | TRBV4-1 | NA | NA | TRBJ2-6
TGTGCCAGCAGTTACTCCCTAGGGACGGGGACCCAGTACTTC | CASSYSLGTGTQYF | 14 | TRBV6-2/TRBV6-3 | few | NA | TRBJ2-5
TGTGCCAGCAGCCAAGAATTCGGGGGGGGCACAGATACGCAGTATTTT | CASSQEFGGGTDTQYF | 16 | TRBV4-2 | NA | TRBD2 | TRBJ2-3
TGTGCCAGCAGCTTAAGGGGGGGTTGGGATCAAGAGACCCAGTACTTC | CASSLRGGWDQETQYF | 16 | TRBV13 | few | NA | TRBJ2-5
TGTGCCAGCAGCCAAGATCAACACTATAATTCACCCCTCCACTTT | CASSQDQHYNSPLHF | 15 | TRBV14 | once | NA | TRBJ1-6
TGCAGTGCTAGAGAACTAGCGGGAGGGGGAGATACGCAGTATTTT | CSARELAGGGDTQYF | 15 | TRBV20-1 | few | TRBD2 | TRBJ2-3
TGTGCCAGTAGTGTGGCTAGCGGGCGGCACGAGCAGTACTTC | CASSVASGRHEQYF | 14 | TRBV19 | NA | TRBD2 | TRBJ2-7
TGTGCCAGCAGCTTAGCGGAATATACGCAGTATTTT | CASSLAEYTQYF | 12 | TRBV7-9 | NA | NA | TRBJ2-3
TGCAGTGCTAGTATAGGCCAACGCGCCGGGGAGCTGTTTTTT | CSASIGQRAGELFF | 14 | TRBV20-1 | NA | NA | TRBJ2-2
TGCAGTGCCCTTCTAAGCGGACGCACAGATACGCAGTATTTT | CSALLSGRTDTQYF | 14 | TRBV20-1 | many | NA | TRBJ2-3
TGCAGTGCTAGAGAGTCTGGGGGTCTTCCTTACGAGCAGTACTTC | CSARESGGLPYEQYF | 15 | TRBV20-1 | NA | NA | TRBJ2-7
TGTGCCAGCAGTCTCCTAGCGATCGACAATGAGCAGTACTTC | CASSLLAIDNEQYF | 14 | TRBV3-1 | NA | NA | TRBJ2-7
TGCGCCAGCAGCTTGGAGGGGATGGAGACCCAGTACTTC | CASSLEGMETQYF | 13 | TRBV5-1 | few | NA | TRBJ2-5
TGCAGCGTTGGGGGGGTCGCAGGGGGGAGGATGAACGAGCAGTACTTC | CSVGGVAGGRMNEQYF | 16 | TRBV29-1 | few | NA | TRBJ2-7
TGTGCCAGCAGCCATTCGGGGGCACAGCCCCAGCATTTT | CASSHSGAQPQHF | 13 | TRBV3-1 | few | NA | TRBJ1-5
TGTGCCAGCAGTTGGACTAGCGGGAGGGTTTACGAGCAGTACTTC | CASSWTSGRVYEQYF | 15 | TRBV27 | NA | TRBD2 | TRBJ2-7
TGCAGTGCAGACAGGGGGCGCTACGAGCAGTACTTC | CSADRGRYEQYF | 12 | TRBV20-1 | few | TRBD1 | TRBJ2-7
TGCGCCAGCAGCTTGGGAGATGGTCAGCCACATGAAGCTTTCTTT | CASSLGDGQPHEAFF | 15 | TRBV5-1 | few | NA | TRBJ1-1
TGTGCCAGCAGGGGACGGACGGGGCGGGATACGCAGTATTTT | CASRGRTGRDTQYF | 14 | TRBV27 | NA | NA | TRBJ2-3